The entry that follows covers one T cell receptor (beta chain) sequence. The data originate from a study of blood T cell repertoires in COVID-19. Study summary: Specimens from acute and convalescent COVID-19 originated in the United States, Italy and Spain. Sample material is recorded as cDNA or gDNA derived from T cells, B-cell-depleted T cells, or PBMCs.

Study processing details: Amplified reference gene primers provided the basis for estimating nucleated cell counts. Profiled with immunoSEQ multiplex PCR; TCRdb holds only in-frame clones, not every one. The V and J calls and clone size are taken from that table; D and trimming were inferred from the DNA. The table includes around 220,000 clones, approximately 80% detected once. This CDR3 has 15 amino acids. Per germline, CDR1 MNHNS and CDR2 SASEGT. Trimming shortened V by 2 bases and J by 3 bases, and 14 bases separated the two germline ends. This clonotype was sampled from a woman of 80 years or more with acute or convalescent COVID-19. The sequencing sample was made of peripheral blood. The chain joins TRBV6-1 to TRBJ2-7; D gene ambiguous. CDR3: CASSEPARSLYEQYF. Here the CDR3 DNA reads TGTGCCAGCAGTGAACCGGCTAGATCCCTCTACGAGCAGTACTTC.